This T cell receptor beta chain was obtained from a study of blood T cell repertoires in COVID-19. The study drew participants aged about 18 to 89 years from roughly 25 US areas. Participant reports of clinical history set cohort assignment. Either two negative PCRs, clearance, or symptom resolution qualified Cohort 3 donors as recovered. Trimming shortened V by 2 bases and J by 10 bases, and 19 bases separated the two germline ends. This CDR3 spans 15 amino acids. Germline values: CDR1 SGHTA, CDR2 FQGTGA. Data came from immunoSEQ multiplex PCR; TCRdb stores just in-frame clones and leaves some out. The sample carries nearly 250,000 clones, 86% recorded once.

The J gene is TRBJ2-3, the V gene TRBV7-3, with a possible D match to TRBD2 (5 bases). Sequenced sample: PBMCs or T cells enriched from blood (not recorded which). This receptor was taken from a woman in her fifties or sixties who had recovered from COVID-19. The CDR3 is CASSLGRVVDNAQYF. The CDR3 region has the DNA TGTGCCAGCAGCTTAGGGCGGGTAGTCGACAATGCGCAGTATTTT.